This TCR beta chain was identified in a study of human CD8 memory T cell subsets. Study conclusions and caveats: The sequencing covered T cell receptor beta chains alone.

The germline CDR1 and CDR2 sequences are MNHEY and SVGEGT. The CDR3 spans 14 residues. Negative magnetic separation enriched total CD8+ T cells. Production of TCR beta libraries used UMI-labeled 5' RACE as the method. TCRdb reprocessed the 5' RACE reads and keeps a single row for each CDR3 protein, giving no DNA. This sample contains about 5,000 distinct CDR3 sequences. As to this clonotype: Its cognate antigen is unknown.

The TCR was taken from a human donor in good health. The material sequenced was CD8+ T cells from PBMCs. This rearrangement joins TRBV6-2 or TRBV6-3 to TRBJ2-2. The CDR3 here is CASSIDGNTGELFF.